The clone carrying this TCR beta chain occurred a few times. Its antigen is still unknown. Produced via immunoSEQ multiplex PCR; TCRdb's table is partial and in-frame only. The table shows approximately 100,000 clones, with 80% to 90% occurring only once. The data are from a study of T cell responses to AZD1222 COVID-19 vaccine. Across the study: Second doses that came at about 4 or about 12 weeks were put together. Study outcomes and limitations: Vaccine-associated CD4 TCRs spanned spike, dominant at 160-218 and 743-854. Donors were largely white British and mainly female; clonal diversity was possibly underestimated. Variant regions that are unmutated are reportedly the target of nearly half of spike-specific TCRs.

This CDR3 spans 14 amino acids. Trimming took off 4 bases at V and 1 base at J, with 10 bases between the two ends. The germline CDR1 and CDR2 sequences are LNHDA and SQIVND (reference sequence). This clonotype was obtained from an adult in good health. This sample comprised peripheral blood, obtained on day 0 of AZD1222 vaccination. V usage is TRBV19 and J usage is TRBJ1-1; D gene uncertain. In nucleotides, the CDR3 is TGTGCCAGTAGTACCCGACGGGAGAACACTGAAGCTTTCTTT. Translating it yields CASSTRRENTEAFF.